Presented here are 6 T cell receptor beta chains from one specimen sequenced in a study of T cell changes during pregnancy in multiple sclerosis. The table came from immunoSEQ multiplex PCR; TCRdb's copy has only in-frame clones and leaves some out. The repertoire includes roughly 39,000 clones, approximately 90% of them detected once, and over 0.45% sits in the top ten. The material was CD4+ T cells from peripheral blood mononuclear cells, obtained in the first trimester of pregnancy. The origin of the receptors is a female donor in good health, enrolled as a control in a pregnancy study.

The chain uses TRBV28 and TRBJ1-2; the D is unclear. This CDR3 has 13 amino acids. Germline assignment: CDR1 MDHEN and CDR2 SYDVKM. Trimming took off 5 bases at V and 0 bases at J, with 7 bases between the two ends. The CDR3 DNA reads TGTGCCAGCAGTACACATACTAACTATGGCTACACCTTC. Its translation: CASSTHTNYGYTF.

This rearrangement joins TRBV7-2 to TRBJ2-1; 14 bases agree with TRBD2. The germline CDR1 and CDR2 sequences are SGHTA and FQGNSA. Trimming cost V 5 bases and J 4 bases; bases outside gene matches: 7. The CDR3 extends over 17 amino acids. CDR3 sequence reads: CASSPGTSGGPYNEQFF. CDR3 coding DNA: TGTGCCAGCAGCCCTGGGACTAGCGGGGGCCCTTACAATGAGCAGTTCTTC.

This chain links TRBV27 with TRBJ1-4, with D maybe TRBD1 (5 bases). Trimming removed 5 bases at V and 5 bases at J, with 12 bases between. CDR1 MNHEY and CDR2 SMNVEV come from the germline V gene (reference sequence). The CDR3 extends over 14 amino acids. The DNA of the CDR3 is TGTGCCAGCAGTCCCTACAGGCCAAATGAAAAACTGTTTTTT. Translation: CASSPYRPNEKLFF. The whole variable domain, remainder taken from reference TRBV27 and TRBJ1-4, is EAQVTQNPRYLITVTGKKLTVTCSQNMNHEYMSWYRQDPGLGLRQIYYSMNVEVTDKGDVPEGYKVSRKEKRNFPLILESPSPNQTSLYFCASSPYRPNEKLFFGSGTQLSVL.

The chain joins TRBV7-3 to TRBJ1-1; possible D gene TRBD1, 5 bases. V was pared by 5 bases and J by 0 bases, with 10 bases between. CDR3 length equals 14 residues. Germline values: CDR1 SGHTA, CDR2 FQGTGA. CDR3 sequence (DNA): TGTGCCAGCAGCCCCCAGGGATTGAACACTGAAGCTTTCTTT. It is translated as CASSPQGLNTEAFF.

The chain employs TRBV19 and TRBJ2-7, with D perhaps TRBD1 (5 bases). V was shortened by 2 bases and J by 2 bases, with 16 bases between the two germline ends. Germline CDR1 reads LNHDA; CDR2 reads SQIVND (reference sequence). This CDR3 region has 16 residues. CDR3 region: CASSISSRRGPYEQYF. The DNA of the CDR3 is TGTGCCAGTAGTATATCCTCAAGAAGGGGCCCCTACGAGCAGTACTTC.

V gene TRBV7-2 combines with J gene TRBJ2-5; D not certain. The CDR3 is made up of 14 amino acids. Germline values: CDR1 SGHTA, CDR2 FQGNSA. V dropped 1 base and J dropped 2 bases, with 8 bases sitting between them. Here the CDR3 DNA reads TGTGCCAGCAGCTTAGAGCGAATACAAGAGACCCAGTACTTC. It codes for CASSLERIQETQYF.